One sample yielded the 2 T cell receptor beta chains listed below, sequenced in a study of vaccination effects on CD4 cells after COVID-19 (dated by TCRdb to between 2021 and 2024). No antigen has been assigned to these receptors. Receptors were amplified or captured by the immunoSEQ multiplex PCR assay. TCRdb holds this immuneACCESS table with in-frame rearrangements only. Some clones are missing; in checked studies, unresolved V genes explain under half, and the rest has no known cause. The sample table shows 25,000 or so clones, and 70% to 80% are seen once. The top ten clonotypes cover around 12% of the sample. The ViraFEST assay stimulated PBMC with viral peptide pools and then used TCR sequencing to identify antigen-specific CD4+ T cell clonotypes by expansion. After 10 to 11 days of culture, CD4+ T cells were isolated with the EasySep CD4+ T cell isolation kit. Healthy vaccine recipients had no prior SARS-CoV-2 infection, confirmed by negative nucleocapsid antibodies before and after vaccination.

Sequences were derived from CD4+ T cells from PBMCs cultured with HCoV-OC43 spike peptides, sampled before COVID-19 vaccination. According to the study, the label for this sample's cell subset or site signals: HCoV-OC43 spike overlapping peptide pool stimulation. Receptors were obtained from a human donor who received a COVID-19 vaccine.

CDR3 sequence: CAINPGLAGPQRNEQFF. In DNA form, the CDR3 reads TGTGCCATCAATCCTGGACTAGCGGGACCCCAACGTAATGAGCAGTTCTTC. This rearrangement joins TRBV10-3 to TRBJ2-1; 12 bases agree with TRBD2. V gave up 7 bases and J gave up 7 bases; unmatched junction bases: 14. There are 17 residues in the CDR3. CDR1 is ENHRY, CDR2 SYGVKD, per germline.

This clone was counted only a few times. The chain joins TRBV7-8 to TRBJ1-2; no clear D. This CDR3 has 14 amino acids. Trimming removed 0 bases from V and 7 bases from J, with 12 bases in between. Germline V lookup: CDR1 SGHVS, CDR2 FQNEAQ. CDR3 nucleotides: TGTGCCAGCAGCTTAGCCCGGGAAAAGGGTGGCTACACCTTC. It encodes CASSLAREKGGYTF.